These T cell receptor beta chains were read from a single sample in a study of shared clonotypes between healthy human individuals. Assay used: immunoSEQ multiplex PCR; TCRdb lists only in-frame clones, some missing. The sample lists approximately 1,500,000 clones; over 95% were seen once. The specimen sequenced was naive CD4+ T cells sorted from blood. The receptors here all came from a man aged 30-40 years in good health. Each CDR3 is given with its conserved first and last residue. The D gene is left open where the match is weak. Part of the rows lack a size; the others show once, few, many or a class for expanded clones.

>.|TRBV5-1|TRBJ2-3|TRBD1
TGCGCCAGCAGCTCGGGACAGACCACGGATACGCAGTATTTT
CASSSGQTTDTQYF
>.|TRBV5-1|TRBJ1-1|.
TGCGCCAGCAACCGGGACCGACAGAACACTGAAGCTTTCTTT
CASNRDRQNTEAFF
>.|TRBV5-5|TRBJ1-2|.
TGTGCCAGCAGCTTGTTTTTGGGGGCCGAGAGGGACAATGGCTACACCTTC
CASSLFLGAERDNGYTF
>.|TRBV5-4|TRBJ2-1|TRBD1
TGTGCCAGCAGCTTGCAGAGGGGGCGAGAGGGTGAGCAGTTCTTC
CASSLQRGREGEQFF
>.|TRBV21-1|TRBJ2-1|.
TGTGCCAGCAGCAAACCCCCTAGCCGGTTCTTC
CASSKPPSRFF
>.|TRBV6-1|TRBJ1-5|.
TGTGCCAGCAGTGAAGAAGACAGGTACAATCAGCCCCAGCATTTT
CASSEEDRYNQPQHF
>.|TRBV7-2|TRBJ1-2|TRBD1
TGTGCCAGCAGCTTCCGGGACAGGGGCGGGGATGGCTACACCTTC
CASSFRDRGGDGYTF
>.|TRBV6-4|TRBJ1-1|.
TGTGCCAGCAGTAGTAAGCTTAACACTGAAGCTTTCTTT
CASSSKLNTEAFF
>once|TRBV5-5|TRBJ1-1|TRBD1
TGTGCCAGCAGCTTGGCGGAGGGGGCCGGCGGGACTGAAGCTTTCTTT
CASSLAEGAGGTEAFF
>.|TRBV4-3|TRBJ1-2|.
TGCGCCAGCAGCTTCAATGGACGACAATATGGCTACACCTTC
CASSFNGRQYGYTF
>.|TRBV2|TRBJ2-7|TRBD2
TGTGCCAGCAAGCGGGAGGGCTACGAGCAGTACTTC
CASKREGYEQYF
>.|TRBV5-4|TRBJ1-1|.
TGTGCCAGCAGCCGGGAGAATGAAGCTTTCTTT
CASSRENEAFF
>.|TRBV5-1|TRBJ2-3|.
TGCGCCAGCAGCTTGGACTTTACTAGCACAGATACGCAGTATTTT
CASSLDFTSTDTQYF
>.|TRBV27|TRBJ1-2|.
TGTGCCAGCAGTTCGGGTCAAAGCTCCGGCTACACCTTC
CASSSGQSSGYTF
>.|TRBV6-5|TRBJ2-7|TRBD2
TGTGCCAGCAGTTACTCGACGTCTAGCGGGAGCTACGAGCAGTACTTC
CASSYSTSSGSYEQYF
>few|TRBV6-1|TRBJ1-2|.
TGTGCCAGCACCACTGGGACCGTAAACACCTTC
CASTTGTVNTF
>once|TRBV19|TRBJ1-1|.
TGTGCCAGTAGTATAGCCCCAGGGATGAACACTGAAGCTTTCTTT
CASSIAPGMNTEAFF
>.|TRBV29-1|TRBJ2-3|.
TGCAGCGTTGAAGCCCCTAGGGCCCGATTCGGCGCAGATACGCAGTATTTT
CSVEAPRARFGADTQYF
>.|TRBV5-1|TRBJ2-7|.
TGCGCCAGCAGTCCCGATGTTTGGGTAGCCTACGAGCAGTACTTC
CASSPDVWVAYEQYF
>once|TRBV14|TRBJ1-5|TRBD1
TGTGCCAGCAGCCAAGTTTTTGGACAGGGGGTTGGTCAGCCCCAGCATTTT
CASSQVFGQGVGQPQHF
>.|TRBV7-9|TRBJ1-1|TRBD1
TGTGCCAGCAGCTCACCAACAGACAGGGTTGACACTGAAGCTTTCTTT
CASSSPTDRVDTEAFF
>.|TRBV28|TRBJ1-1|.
TGTGCCACCTCTGGTTGGAAGGGGAACACTGAAGCTTTCTTT
CATSGWKGNTEAFF
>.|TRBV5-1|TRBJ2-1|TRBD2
TGCGCCAGCAGCTTGGAGGGACTAGCGGGGTACAATGAGCAGTTCTTC
CASSLEGLAGYNEQFF
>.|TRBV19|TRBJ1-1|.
TGTGCCAGTAGTATAGATAAGCTTGCCCGTAACACTGAAGCTTTCTTT
CASSIDKLARNTEAFF
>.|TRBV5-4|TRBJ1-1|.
TGTGCCAGCAGCCCCATCCCCGGGAATATGAACACTGAAGCTTTCTTT
CASSPIPGNMNTEAFF
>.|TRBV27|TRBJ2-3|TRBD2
TGTGCCAGCACCCGCCTAGCGGGGCTACCGAGCACAGATACGCAGTATTTT
CASTRLAGLPSTDTQYF
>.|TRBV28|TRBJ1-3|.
TGTGCCAGCAGTTTCTTGGGGGCGCGAGGAAACACCATATATTTT
CASSFLGARGNTIYF